One and the same sample provided the 32 T cell receptor beta chains below, sequenced in a study of shared clonotypes between healthy human individuals. Sequencing used immunoSEQ multiplex PCR; TCRdb keeps in-frame clones, though not all of them. Of roughly 2.5 million clones in the sample, more than 80% were seen once. What was sequenced was naive CD4+ T cells sorted from blood. As for subset: CD45RA+ positively selected. These receptors all stem from a man aged 18 to 30 in good health.

This chain connects TRBV9 to TRBJ2-5; D is perhaps TRBD2 (6 bases). V lost 5 bases and J lost 7, with 18 bases in between. CDR3 length: 14 amino acids. Germline V gives CDR1 SGDLS, CDR2 YYNGEE. DNA of the CDR3: TGTGCCAGCAGTCGTTTGGAGACAGCGGGGACCCAGTACTTC. Amino acids: CASSRLETAGTQYF.

The chain links TRBV19 to TRBJ2-3; 9 bases are shared with TRBD2. The V segment lost 4 bases and the J segment 2 bases; nucleotides outside the gene matches: 4. This CDR3 comprises 15 residues. Germline V gene data show CDR1 as LNHDA and CDR2 as SQIVND (reference sequence). CDR3 sequence: CASSRLAVHTDTQYF. In DNA form, the CDR3 reads TGTGCCAGTAGTAGACTAGCGGTCCACACAGATACGCAGTATTTT. The whole variable domain, filled in from reference TRBV19 and TRBJ2-3, reads DGGITQSPKYLFRKEGQNVTLSCEQNLNHDAMYWYRQDPGQGLRLIYYSQIVNDFQKGDIAEGYSVSREKKESFPLTVTSAQKNPTAFYLCASSRLAVHTDTQYFGPGTRLTVL.

This rearrangement joins TRBV6-6 to TRBJ1-1, with 8 positions matching TRBD1. The CDR3 runs to 13 residues. The germline CDR1 and CDR2 sequences are MNHNY and SVGAGI (reference sequence). The ends lost 7 bases at V and 2 bases at J; junction bases unmatched: 3. The CDR3 nucleotides are TGTGCCAGCACCGACAGGGGCAACACTGAAGCTTTCTTT. As protein: CASTDRGNTEAFF.

The chain links TRBV2 to TRBJ2-1; D is uncertain. Trimming removed 8 bases from V and 7 bases from J, with 6 bases in between. The CDR3 has 10 amino acids. In germline, CDR1 is SNHLY, CDR2 FYNNEI. CDR3 residues: CASGRNEQFF. CDR3 coding DNA: TGTGCCAGCGGAAGAAATGAGCAGTTCTTC.

The V call is TRBV27, the J call TRBJ2-1; TRBD2 matches at 8 bases. J lost 10 bases, V lost 7 bases, and 15 bases had no gene match. This CDR3 has 15 amino acids. In germline, CDR1 is MNHEY, CDR2 SMNVEV (reference sequence). CDR3 DNA: TGTGCCAGCAAACGAGCGGGAGTCAATGATAAGGAGCAGTTCTTC. It encodes CASKRAGVNDKEQFF.

The V and J genes are TRBV5-1 and TRBJ1-4, with D uncertain. Trimming cost V 5 bases and J 1 base, with 15 bases left between them. The CDR3 contains 16 residues. Germline V gene sequence: CDR1 SGHRS, CDR2 YFSETQ. CDR3 sequence reads: CASSTGPGETNEKLFF. In nucleotides, the CDR3 is TGCGCCAGCAGTACGGGCCCCGGGGAAACTAATGAAAAACTGTTTTTT.

The chain links TRBV18 to TRBJ1-6; 7 positions match TRBD1. Trimming took 2 bases from V and 10 from J; bases not matched to a gene: 8. The germline V gene encodes CDR1 KGHSH and CDR2 LQKENI. The CDR3 is made up of 15 amino acids. The CDR3 DNA reads as TGTGCCAGCTCACCATTGAGAGACAGGGAATCACCCCTCCACTTT. Translated: CASSPLRDRESPLHF.

This sequence joins TRBV7-9 and TRBJ2-1; TRBD2 might be the D (7 bases). The CDR3 spans 15 residues. Trimming took off 2 bases at V and 5 bases at J, with 13 bases between the two ends. Germline lookup yields CDR1 SEHNR and CDR2 FQNEAQ (reference sequence). The CDR3 loop reads CASSLLRGGHNEQFF. CDR3 in DNA: TGTGCCAGCAGCTTATTGCGCGGGGGCCACAATGAGCAGTTCTTC.

The chain uses TRBV7-2 and TRBJ2-3, with TRBD2 matching over 8 bases. CDR3 length: 16 residues. Germline V gives CDR1 SGHTA, CDR2 FQGNSA. Trimming removed 3 bases from V and 1 base from J; junction bases left unmatched: 6. In DNA form, the CDR3 reads TGTGCCAGCAGCTTTCGAAGCGGGAGCGGCACAGATACGCAGTATTTT. The encoded protein is CASSFRSGSGTDTQYF.

The J gene is TRBJ1-3, the V gene TRBV5-6; no firm D call. The CDR3 spans 16 residues. The germline V and J ends were trimmed by 3 bases and 0 bases, with 13 bases remaining between them. Germline V gene lookup returns CDR1 SGHDT and CDR2 YYEEEE. In DNA, the CDR3 is TGTGCCAGCAGCTCAGCCGGGTCCAGCTCTGGAAACACCATATATTTT. Protein: CASSSAGSSSGNTIYF.

V usage is TRBV29-1 and J usage is TRBJ2-1; D gene unclear. V was trimmed by 2 bases and J by 2 bases, leaving 10 bases between them. The CDR3 totals 14 residues. Germline V gene data show CDR1 as SQVTM and CDR2 as ANQGSEA. The CDR3 bases are TGCAGCGTTGAACCGGCATCGACCTACAATGAGCAGTTCTTC. Its translation: CSVEPASTYNEQFF.

The chain links TRBV27 to TRBJ2-7; TRBD1 is a possible D gene (5 bases). The germline CDR1 and CDR2 sequences are MNHEY and SMNVEV (reference sequence). Between the trimmed V and J ends, which lost 2 bases and 3 bases, there was a span of 11 bases. The CDR3 has 14 residues. The CDR3 region has the DNA TGTGCCAGCAGTTTAGGGGCCGTCGGCTACGAGCAGTACTTC. It is translated as CASSLGAVGYEQYF.

The V call is TRBV5-6, the J call TRBJ2-5; no definite D call. There are 15 residues in the CDR3. V was cut by 0 bases and J by 4 bases, with 13 bases left in between. Germline CDR1 SGHDT, CDR2 YYEEEE. The CDR3 DNA follows: TGTGCCAGCAGCTTGGCCGCCGGGCGGATAGAGACCCAGTACTTC. Protein: CASSLAAGRIETQYF.

This clone was counted a single time. V is TRBV2 and J is TRBJ2-7; D uncertain. The CDR3 is 15 residues long. CDR1 is SNHLY, CDR2 FYNNEI, per germline. V lost 4 bases to trimming and J lost 0 bases, with 13 bases between them. The CDR3 nucleotides read TGTGCCAGCAGTGGGACGGCTGTCAGCTCCTACGAGCAGTACTTC. This gives the protein CASSGTAVSSYEQYF. Looking up the rest from reference TRBV2 and TRBJ2-7 gives the full variable domain: EPEVTQTPSHQVTQMGQEVILRCVPISNHLYFYWYRQILGQKVEFLVSFYNNEISEKSEIFDDQFSVERPDGSNFTLKIRSTKLEDSAMYFCASSGTAVSSYEQYFGPGTRLTVT.

V and J are TRBV7-9 and TRBJ1-1; D uncertain. V lost 1 base and J lost 10, with 10 bases in between. This CDR3 is built from 12 residues. Looked up from germline, CDR1 is SEHNR and CDR2 is FQNEAQ (reference sequence). CDR3 DNA sequence: TGTGCCAGCAGCTTAGATGAAGGTATAGCTTTCTTT. Translating gives CASSLDEGIAFF.

The V gene is TRBV7-2, the J gene TRBJ2-1; perhaps TRBD2 as D (6 bases). Trimming cost V 3 bases and J 6 bases, with 12 bases left between them. The CDR3 sequence is 14 residues long. The V gene's germline CDR1 is SGHTA and CDR2 FQGNSA. CDR3 protein: CASSFRAGLNEQFF. Written as DNA, the CDR3 is TGTGCCAGCAGCTTCCGGGCGGGACTCAATGAGCAGTTCTTC.

This chain uses TRBV5-1 with TRBJ1-2; possible D gene TRBD1, 5 bases. The CDR3 is made up of 16 amino acids. V was pared by 2 bases and J by 6 bases, with 20 bases between. From germline, CDR1 is SGHRS and CDR2 YFSETQ. Written as DNA, the CDR3 is TGCGCCAGCAGCTTATACGAACAGACAGTCCGGGATGGCTACACCTTC. This translates into CASSLYEQTVRDGYTF.

The chain uses TRBV30 and TRBJ2-5; D unresolved. The better agreement between TRBJ2-7 and the DNA end casts doubt on the J call. This CDR3 has 12 residues. Per the germline V gene, CDR1 is GTSNPN and CDR2 is SVGIG (reference sequence). The CDR3 sequence: CAWKVYPYEQYF. Here the CDR3 DNA reads TGTGCCTGGAAAGTTTACCCCTACGAGCAGTACTTC.

The chain has TRBV7-2 and TRBJ2-1; the D gene is possibly TRBD2 (6 bases). CDR1 and CDR2 (germline): SGHTA, FQGNSA. Trimming shortened V by 1 base and J by 5 bases, and 15 bases separated the two germline ends. This CDR3 contains 16 residues. The CDR3 coding sequence is TGTGCCAGCAGCTTAGTGGTCCTAGCGACAAACAATGAGCAGTTCTTC. It encodes CASSLVVLATNNEQFF.

The chain employs TRBV4-3 and TRBJ2-2, with D possibly matching TRBD1 (5 bases). The germline V and J ends were trimmed by 1 base and 4 bases, with 10 bases remaining between them. Germline V CDR1 and CDR2: LGHNA, YSLEER. There are 15 residues in the CDR3. CDR3 nucleotides: TGCGCCAGCAGCCAAGCGGAACAGGTCACCGGGGAGCTGTTTTTT. This gives the protein CASSQAEQVTGELFF.

This chain's CDR3 is CASSLQGSDVEKLFF. For the CDR3, the DNA is TGTGCCAGCAGCTTACAGGGGTCGGATGTTGAAAAACTGTTTTTT. This chain connects TRBV5-6 to TRBJ1-4; 7 nucleotides line up with TRBD1. Germline trimming cut 2 bases from V and 7 bases from J; bases unmatched to any gene: 8. The CDR3 extends over 15 amino acids. Germline CDR1 is SGHDT and CDR2 is YYEEEE.

The J gene is TRBJ2-7, the V gene TRBV7-2, with D possibly being TRBD1 (5 bases). CDR1 and CDR2 (germline): SGHTA, FQGNSA. The CDR3 spans 14 residues. Trimming pared 4 bases from V and 3 bases from J, leaving 13 bases between. For the CDR3, the DNA is TGTGCCAGCAGCTCCCTATGGGGCAGCTACGAGCAGTACTTC. Protein product: CASSSLWGSYEQYF.

The CDR3 DNA sequence: TGTGCCAGCAGCACGGGACTAGCGAGAATGGGGGAGCAGTACTTC. It yields the protein CASSTGLARMGEQYF. The rearrangement joins TRBV7-6 to TRBJ2-7, with TRBD2 matching 10 bases. The CDR3 runs to 15 residues. Germline V CDR1 and CDR2: SGHVS, FNYEAQ. The trim removed 5 bases at V and 7 bases at J, leaving 11 bases unmatched. Supplemented by reference TRBV7-6 and TRBJ2-7, the full variable domain reads GAGVSQSPRYKVTKRGQDVALRCDPISGHVSLYWYRQALGQGPEFLTYFNYEAQQDKSGLPNDRFSAERPEGSISTLTIQRTEQRDSAMYRCASSTGLARMGEQYFGPGTRLTVT.

The J gene is TRBJ1-1, the V gene TRBV7-8; D is perhaps TRBD1 (6 bases). CDR3 length: 15 amino acids. Deletions cut 1 base from V and 3 bases from J, with 12 bases between. Germline values: CDR1 SGHVS, CDR2 FQNEAQ. The CDR3 nucleotides read TGTGCCAGCAGCTTAGAGGGGGTGAAGCACACTGAAGCTTTCTTT. It is translated as CASSLEGVKHTEAFF.

The chain is built from TRBV5-1 and TRBJ1-5; D might be TRBD1 (5 bases). CDR1 and CDR2 from the germline V gene are SGHRS and YFSETQ. The CDR3 consists of 13 residues. Trimming stripped 0 bases from V and 9 bases from J, with 10 bases between. CDR3 protein: CASSLDGQGPQHF. CDR3 sequence (DNA): TGCGCCAGCAGCTTGGATGGGCAGGGGCCCCAGCATTTT.

This sequence joins TRBV5-1 and TRBJ2-7; TRBD2 matches at 16 bases. Trimming cost V 4 bases and J 5 bases; bases outside gene matches: 9. The CDR3 totals 17 residues. CDR1 SGHRS and CDR2 YFSETQ come from the germline V gene. CDR3 residues: CASSPLGLAGGPNEQYF. The CDR3 bases are TGCGCCAGCAGCCCCCTGGGACTAGCGGGGGGGCCCAACGAGCAGTACTTC.

V and J are TRBV29-1 and TRBJ2-2; D may be TRBD1 (6 bases). Germline V gene data show CDR1 as SQVTM and CDR2 as ANQGSEA. The CDR3 totals 12 residues. Trimming removed 4 bases from V and 6 bases from J, with 9 bases in between. Here the CDR3 reads CSVAGDAGELFF. DNA of the CDR3: TGCAGCGTTGCAGGGGATGCCGGGGAGCTGTTTTTT.

The chain carries TRBV7-9 and TRBJ2-3, with 8 bases aligning to TRBD2. This CDR3 region has 14 residues. V lost 5 bases to trimming and J lost 6 bases; unmatched junction nucleotides: 7. The germline CDR1 and CDR2 sequences are SEHNR and FQNEAQ (reference sequence). CDR3 sequence reads: CASSQAGGGDTQYF. In DNA, the CDR3 is TGTGCCAGCAGCCAGGCGGGAGGCGGGGATACGCAGTATTTT.

This sequence joins TRBV5-6 and TRBJ1-6, with no clear D. The length of the CDR3 is 12 residues. The germline V and J ends were trimmed by 3 bases and 6 bases, with 4 bases remaining between them. CDR1 and CDR2 from the germline V gene are SGHDT and YYEEEE. CDR3 region: CASSWANSPLHF. CDR3 coding DNA: TGTGCCAGCAGCTGGGCTAATTCACCCCTCCACTTT.

This chain links TRBV2 with TRBJ2-2, with D uncertain. This CDR3 is built from 15 residues. The V gene's germline CDR1 is SNHLY and CDR2 FYNNEI. V was trimmed by 5 bases and J by 0 bases, leaving 10 bases between them. The CDR3, as DNA: TGTGCCAGCAGTTCGAAGGTCACGAACACCGGGGAGCTGTTTTTT. Translation gives CASSSKVTNTGELFF.

This chain links TRBV5-6 with TRBJ2-1, with 9 nucleotides matching TRBD2. The length of the CDR3 is 16 residues. CDR1 and CDR2 (germline): SGHDT, YYEEEE. Trimming removed 2 bases from V and 9 bases from J; junction bases left unmatched: 12. CDR3 protein: CASSLLAGSPVREQFF. CDR3 bases: TGTGCCAGCAGCTTACTAGCGGGCTCGCCTGTTCGTGAGCAGTTCTTC.

This sequence joins TRBV7-2 and TRBJ2-7; D is tentatively TRBD1 or TRBD2 (5 bases each). CDR3 size: 14 residues. Trimming removed 7 bases at V and 3 bases at J, with 16 bases between. The germline V gene encodes CDR1 SGHTA and CDR2 FQGNSA. In DNA form, the CDR3 reads TGTGCCAGCATCCTGGGGGTCCCCTACTACGAGCAGTACTTC. It yields the protein CASILGVPYYEQYF.